Shown below are 4 T cell receptor beta chains from a single sample sequenced in a study of response to subunit inactivated influenza vaccine. MiXCR, run by TCRdb on the RT-PCR reads, gives a single entry per CDR3 protein. The data contain more than 500,000 distinct CDR3 sequences, 11% of them singletons. The same specimen was also included in a second study, on T cells expressing NK-cell markers. From that paper: Beta-chain TCR cDNA was generated via 5'RACE template switching with UMIs.

The input for sequencing was PBMCs from blood, taken on the day of vaccination. Receptor source: a man between 45 and 60 years old who received an inactivated influenza vaccine.

This chain joins TRBV15 and TRBJ1-4; D ambiguous. The CDR3 is 16 amino acids. Between the trimmed V and J ends, which lost 0 bases and 2 bases, there was a span of 10 bases. Germline CDR1 reads LNHNV; CDR2 reads YYDKDF (reference sequence). The CDR3 region is CATSRDRGGTNEKLFF. CDR3 coding DNA: TGTGCCACCAGCAGAGATCGGGGAGGGACTAATGAAAAACTGTTTTTT.

DNA of the CDR3: TGTGCCAGCAGTGACGGGACTAGCGTCTCCACAGATACGCAGTATTTT. Its translation: CASSDGTSVSTDTQYF. The chain joins TRBV27 to TRBJ2-3, with 10 bases aligning to TRBD2. CDR1 and CDR2 (germline): MNHEY, SMNVEV (reference sequence). The CDR3 is made up of 16 amino acids. V was pared by 5 bases and J by 2 bases, with 7 bases of the junction left unmatched.

Ten or more counts support this clonotype. The chain is built from TRBV10-3 and TRBJ2-7; 11 bases are a match to TRBD1. This CDR3 is built from 15 residues. The germline V gene encodes CDR1 ENHRY and CDR2 SYGVKD. Trimming at V came to 4 bases and at J to 2 bases, leaving 4 bases not matched to a gene. Here the CDR3 reads CAISAGTGGTYEQYF. As DNA, the CDR3 is TGTGCCATCAGTGCTGGGACAGGGGGTACCTACGAGCAGTACTTC.

This clonotype has at least ten counts. The V and J genes are TRBV6-1 and TRBJ2-2, with D possibly being TRBD1 (5 bases). V was pared by 6 bases and J by 1 base, with 12 bases between. The germline V gene encodes CDR1 MNHNS and CDR2 SASEGT. The CDR3 is 15 residues long. The CDR3 DNA reads as TGTGCCAGCAGAGAAATAGGACAGAACACCGGGGAGCTGTTTTTT. It yields the protein CASREIGQNTGELFF.